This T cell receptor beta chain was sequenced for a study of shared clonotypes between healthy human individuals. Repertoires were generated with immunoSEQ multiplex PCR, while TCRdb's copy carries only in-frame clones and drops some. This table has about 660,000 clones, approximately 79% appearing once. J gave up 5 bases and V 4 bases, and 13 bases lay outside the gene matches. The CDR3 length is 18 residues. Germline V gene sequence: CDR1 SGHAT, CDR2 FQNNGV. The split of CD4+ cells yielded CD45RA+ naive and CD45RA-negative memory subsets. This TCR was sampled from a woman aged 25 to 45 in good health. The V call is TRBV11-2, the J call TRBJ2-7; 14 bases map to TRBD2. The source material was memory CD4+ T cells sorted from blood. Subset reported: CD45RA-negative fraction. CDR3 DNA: TGTGCCAGCAGCTCCCCCCCCGGGACTAGCGGGAGATCGAACGAGCAGTACTTC. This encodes CASSSPPGTSGRSNEQYF.